Below are 2 T cell receptor beta chains sequenced from a single sample in a study of T cell repertoires in cytomegalovirus infection. These receptors' antigens are unknown. Using its own MiXCR run on the reads, TCRdb lists one record per CDR3 protein. The repertoire holds fewer than 1,000,000 distinct CDR3 sequences, with around a third as singletons. The sample here was cultured CD8+ T cells from PBMCs, taken from culture after CMV antigen stimulation. These receptors originate from a human donor in good health (CMV status not recorded). Some clones in this sample may be carry-over from other donors' samples.

This rearrangement joins TRBV10-3 to TRBJ1-2; D ambiguous. V was trimmed by 10 bases and J by 4 bases, leaving 22 bases between them. This CDR3 region has 15 residues. Germline CDR1 is ENHRY and CDR2 is SYGVKD. CDR3 in amino acids: CATEGGQTSGYGYTF. In nucleotides, the CDR3 is TGTGCCACGGAGGGTGGGCAGACGTCCGGCTATGGCTACACCTTC.

This chain uses TRBV5-4 with TRBJ2-7; 12 bases match TRBD1. CDR1 is SGHNT, CDR2 YYREEE, per germline (reference sequence). This CDR3 region has 16 residues. Losses at the gene ends were 0 bases for V and 5 bases for J; bases not matched to a gene: 6. The CDR3 sequence is CASSLGPGQGAHEQYV. DNA for the CDR3: TGTGCCAGCAGCTTGGGGCCGGGACAGGGGGCCCACGAGCAGTACGTC.